This T cell receptor beta chain was sequenced for a study of T cell changes during pregnancy in multiple sclerosis. TCRdb's table, derived via immunoSEQ multiplex PCR, lists solely in-frame clones and lacks some. Among around 48,000 clones listed, about 88% were seen once. Germline V gives CDR1 SEHNR, CDR2 FQNEAQ (reference sequence). This CDR3 region has 14 residues. Trimming stripped 5 bases from V and 3 bases from J, with 8 bases between. V and J are TRBV7-9 and TRBJ2-6; no definite D call. The origin of this receptor is a female donor with multiple sclerosis, enrolled in a pregnancy study. Sequenced here: CD8+ T cells from peripheral blood mononuclear cells, sampled before pregnancy. The CDR3 nucleotides read TGTGCCAGCAGCACGCCTAGTGGGGCCAACGTCCTGACTTTC. It encodes CASSTPSGANVLTF.